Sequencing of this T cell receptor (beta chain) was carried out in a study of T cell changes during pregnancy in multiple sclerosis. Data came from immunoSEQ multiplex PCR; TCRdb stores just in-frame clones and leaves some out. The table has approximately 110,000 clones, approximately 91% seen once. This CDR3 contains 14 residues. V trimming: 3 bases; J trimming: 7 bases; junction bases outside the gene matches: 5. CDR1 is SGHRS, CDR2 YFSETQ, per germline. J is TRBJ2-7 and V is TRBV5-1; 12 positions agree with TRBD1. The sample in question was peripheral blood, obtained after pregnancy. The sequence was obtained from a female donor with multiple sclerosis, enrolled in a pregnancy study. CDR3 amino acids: CASSWGQGAQEQYF. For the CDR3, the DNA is TGCGCCAGCAGCTGGGGACAGGGGGCTCAAGAGCAGTACTTC.